These 24 T cell receptor beta chains share one sample of origin, sequenced in a study of technical replicates of blood from four donors. The table came from immunoSEQ multiplex PCR; TCRdb's copy has only in-frame clones and leaves some out. The sample includes 74,000 or so clones, 85% to 95% of them seen just once. The sample taken for sequencing was T cells isolated from PBMCs. The receptor set was obtained from a human donor in good health.

In this sample, this clone turned up a few times. The chain uses TRBV19 and TRBJ2-7, with D possibly being TRBD2 (6 bases). The CDR3 runs to 13 residues. The germline V gene has CDR1 LNHDA and CDR2 SQIVND (reference sequence). Trimming cost V 5 bases and J 9 bases, with 17 bases left between them. CDR3 in DNA: TGTGCCAGTAGTGCGGGACGAACGGCGTGGCAGTACTTC. This encodes CASSAGRTAWQYF.

V usage is TRBV6-5 and J usage is TRBJ2-3; a weak D match, TRBD1 (5 bases). The germline V and J ends were trimmed by 10 bases and 0 bases, with 11 bases remaining between them. The CDR3 contains 13 residues. Germline CDR1 reads MNHEY; CDR2 reads SVGAGI. The CDR3 reads CATFRGSTDTQYF. In DNA, the CDR3 is TGTGCCACCTTTAGGGGAAGCACAGATACGCAGTATTTT.

The chain combines TRBV9 with TRBJ2-7; D may be TRBD2 (5 bases). V was cut by 0 bases and J by 1 base, with 8 bases left in between. There are 14 residues in the CDR3. Germline-derived CDR1 and CDR2 are SGDLS and YYNGEE. This CDR3 is CASSVGLMSYEQYF. DNA for the CDR3: TGTGCCAGCAGCGTAGGACTAATGTCCTACGAGCAGTACTTC.

The CDR3 DNA follows: TGTGCCAGCAGTTTAAAGACCCCAGGGAGCAATCAGCCCCAGCATTTT. Translating it yields CASSLKTPGSNQPQHF. The chain joins TRBV27 to TRBJ1-5, with a tentative D call TRBD1 (5 bases). The CDR3 is 16 residues long. V was shortened by 2 bases and J by 1 base, with 12 bases between the two germline ends. Germline V gene data show CDR1 as MNHEY and CDR2 as SMNVEV (reference sequence).

The chain combines TRBV4-1 with TRBJ2-5; 14 bases map to TRBD2. The CDR3 consists of 18 residues. Germline CDR1 MGHRA, CDR2 YSYEKL. V dropped 4 bases and J dropped 5; count of bases not matched to a gene: 12. The CDR3 sequence: CASSLRGTSGSRVETQYF. As DNA, the CDR3 is TGCGCCAGCAGCCTCAGAGGGACTAGCGGGAGTCGTGTGGAGACCCAGTACTTC.

This sequence joins TRBV28 and TRBJ2-3, with D possibly matching TRBD2 (5 bases). The CDR3 is made up of 16 amino acids. Germline V gene data show CDR1 as MDHEN and CDR2 as SYDVKM. V was clipped by 3 bases and J by 1 base, with 14 bases between them. For the CDR3, the DNA is TGTGCCAGCAGTTTCTTTAGCGCCTCCGGCACAGATACGCAGTATTTT. It translates to CASSFFSASGTDTQYF.

The V gene is TRBV5-6, the J gene TRBJ1-1; D is undetermined. Between the trimmed V and J ends, which lost 2 bases and 1 base, there was a span of 9 bases. Per the germline V gene, CDR1 is SGHDT and CDR2 is YYEEEE. The CDR3 length is 14 residues. CDR3 nucleotides: TGTGCCAGCAGCTTTGTCCAGCGGAACACTGAAGCTTTCTTT. Translated, it gives CASSFVQRNTEAFF.

The chain employs TRBV13 and TRBJ2-3; TRBD1 matches at 9 bases. The germline CDR1 and CDR2 sequences are PRHDT and FYEKMQ (reference sequence). This CDR3 has 15 residues. V was clipped by 7 bases and J by 1 base; unmatched bases: 6. CDR3: CASTTGGARTDTQYF. CDR3 DNA: TGTGCCAGCACCACAGGGGGCGCGCGCACAGATACGCAGTATTTT.

The J gene is TRBJ2-7, the V gene TRBV15; tentative D call: TRBD2 (5 bases). The CDR3 sequence is 15 residues long. V dropped 0 bases and J dropped 3 bases, with 12 bases sitting between them. Germline CDR1 reads LNHNV; CDR2 reads YYDKDF (reference sequence). CDR3 protein: CATSRDLLGGYEQYF. DNA of the CDR3: TGTGCCACCAGCAGAGATCTTTTAGGAGGCTACGAGCAGTACTTC.

This clone occurred once. The rearrangement links TRBV7-2 to TRBJ2-7; 13 nucleotides agree with TRBD2. The ends lost 5 bases at V and 3 bases at J; junction bases unmatched: 7. Germline V gives CDR1 SGHTA, CDR2 FQGNSA. The CDR3 spans 16 residues. The CDR3 loop reads CASSRRTSGGFYEQYF. The CDR3 coding sequence is TGTGCCAGCAGCCGGCGGACTAGCGGGGGCTTCTACGAGCAGTACTTC.

The rearrangement links TRBV18 to TRBJ1-3; D possibly corresponds to TRBD1 (6 bases). The CDR3 extends over 14 amino acids. Germline loops: CDR1 KGHSH, CDR2 LQKENI. The V gene lost 8 bases and the J gene lost 1 base, with 12 bases spanning the gap. In DNA, the CDR3 is TGTGCCAGCAGATCCGGGACATCTGGAAACACCATATATTTT. Encoded protein: CASRSGTSGNTIYF.

The gene calls are TRBV9 and TRBJ1-2, with TRBD1 matching 7 bases. Trimming took 4 bases from V and 7 from J; bases not matched to a gene: 16. Germline loops: CDR1 SGDLS, CDR2 YYNGEE. The CDR3 runs to 16 residues. DNA for the CDR3: TGTGCCAGCAGCCCCTACGGAGACAGGGCTGGAAGTGGCTACACCTTC. This translates into CASSPYGDRAGSGYTF.

The chain's CDR3 is CASSLALAASYEQYF. DNA for the CDR3: TGTGCCAGCAGCTTAGCCTTAGCGGCCTCCTACGAGCAGTACTTC. The V and J genes are TRBV11-2 and TRBJ2-7, with D possibly matching TRBD2 (6 bases). Trimming took off 1 base at V and 0 bases at J, with 10 bases between the two ends. The CDR3 sequence is 15 residues long. CDR1 and CDR2 from the germline V gene are SGHAT and FQNNGV.

The V gene is TRBV4-1, the J gene TRBJ1-1; the D is unclear. This CDR3 has 14 amino acids. Per the germline V gene, CDR1 is MGHRA and CDR2 is YSYEKL. V lost 1 base, J lost 12 bases, and 18 bases lay in between. The CDR3 loop is CASSQAVLGYDSFF. In DNA, the CDR3 is TGCGCCAGCAGCCAAGCCGTCCTCGGGTACGACTCTTTCTTT.

This clone was picked up one time. The gene calls are TRBV7-8 and TRBJ1-4; D not certain. Germline lookup yields CDR1 SGHVS and CDR2 FQNEAQ. This CDR3 has 14 amino acids. V shed 1 base and J shed 4 bases, with 7 bases lying between them. The CDR3 region has the DNA TGTGCCAGCAGCTTAGGGGCAGTTAATGAAAAACTGTTTTTT. Its translation: CASSLGAVNEKLFF.

The chain employs TRBV6-6 and TRBJ2-7; TRBD1 agrees at 9 bases. CDR1 and CDR2 from the germline V gene are MNHNY and SVGAGI (reference sequence). CDR3 size: 15 residues. V lost 7 bases to trimming and J lost 9 bases; unmatched junction nucleotides: 16. This chain's CDR3 is CASNTPGQGPVGQYF. The CDR3 DNA reads TGTGCCAGCAACACCCCGGGACAGGGTCCTGTCGGGCAGTACTTC.

This rearrangement joins TRBV6-1 to TRBJ1-1, with a tentative D call TRBD1 (6 bases). The CDR3 runs 18 residues. CDR1 MNHNS and CDR2 SASEGT come from the germline V gene. The V gene lost 4 bases and the J gene lost 0 bases, with 21 bases spanning the gap. CDR3 in amino acids: CASSANRAHNPMNTEAFF. CDR3 nucleotides: TGTGCCAGCAGTGCTAACAGGGCCCATAATCCCATGAACACTGAAGCTTTCTTT.

The chain combines TRBV9 with TRBJ2-7; D unclear. Per germline, CDR1 SGDLS and CDR2 YYNGEE. CDR3 length equals 14 residues. Between the trimmed V and J ends, which lost 4 bases and 1 base, there was a span of 12 bases. This CDR3 is CASSLTSLSYEQYF. The CDR3 region has the DNA TGTGCCAGCAGCCTCACGAGCTTATCCTACGAGCAGTACTTC.

The chain employs TRBV27 and TRBJ1-2; tentatively, D is TRBD1 (5 bases). The CDR3 runs 14 residues. The V gene's germline CDR1 is MNHEY and CDR2 SMNVEV (reference sequence). Trimming took off 3 bases at V and 4 bases at J, with 12 bases between the two ends. The CDR3 is CASSLKTVGYGYTF. In nucleotides, the CDR3 is TGTGCCAGCAGTTTGAAGACAGTTGGCTATGGCTACACCTTC.

This clone was observed a few times. This chain links TRBV19 with TRBJ1-2, with TRBD1 matching over 8 bases. Germline loops: CDR1 LNHDA, CDR2 SQIVND (reference sequence). This CDR3 region has 17 residues. V lost 0 bases, J lost 4 bases, and 10 bases stayed unmatched. For the CDR3, the DNA is TGTGCCAGTAGTATAGATCCAGGGACAGGCAACTCCTATGGCTACACCTTC. Amino acids: CASSIDPGTGNSYGYTF. The whole variable domain, remainder taken from reference TRBV19 and TRBJ1-2, is DGGITQSPKYLFRKEGQNVTLSCEQNLNHDAMYWYRQDPGQGLRLIYYSQIVNDFQKGDIAEGYSVSREKKESFPLTVTSAQKNPTAFYLCASSIDPGTGNSYGYTFGSGTRLTVV.

V is TRBV11-3 and J is TRBJ2-7; maybe TRBD1 (6 bases). V shed 5 bases and J shed 7 bases, with 18 bases lying between them. The CDR3 sequence is 14 residues long. Germline CDR1 SGHNT, CDR2 YENEEA. CDR3 nucleotides: TGTGCCAGCAGCCCACAGACAGGTACGGTGGAGCAGTACTTC. This sequence encodes CASSPQTGTVEQYF.

The genes are TRBV6-5 and TRBJ2-7; D ambiguous. Germline V gives CDR1 MNHEY, CDR2 SVGAGI. CDR3 size: 11 residues. Trimming cost V 5 bases and J 6 bases, with 8 bases left between them. This chain's CDR3 is CASSSSGEQYF. In DNA, the CDR3 is TGTGCCAGCAGTAGCTCAGGCGAGCAGTACTTC.

This rearrangement joins TRBV9 to TRBJ2-1; no definite D call. CDR1 is SGDLS, CDR2 YYNGEE, per germline. The CDR3 contains 14 residues. V gave up 1 base and J gave up 3 bases, with 8 bases separating them. The chain's CDR3 is CASSVTPRYNEQFF. In DNA form, the CDR3 reads TGTGCCAGCAGCGTAACCCCGCGCTACAATGAGCAGTTCTTC.

The rearrangement uses TRBV29-1 and TRBJ1-1; TRBD1 matches at 8 bases. The CDR3 loop spans 19 amino acids. Germline V gene sequence: CDR1 SQVTM, CDR2 ANQGSEA. V trimming: 1 base; J trimming: 0 bases; junction bases outside the gene matches: 16. The CDR3 nucleotides read TGCAGCGTTGAAGGTCCTAGACAGGGGATAGGGCCCATGAACACTGAAGCTTTCTTT. Translated, it gives CSVEGPRQGIGPMNTEAFF.